Listed below are T cell receptor beta chains from one sample, sequenced in a study of blood T cell repertoires in COVID-19. This table comes from immunoSEQ multiplex PCR, and its TCRdb copy is limited to in-frame clones, with some not included. Among 140,000 to 150,000 clones listed, around 73% were seen once. The sequencing sample was made of PBMCs or T cells enriched from blood (not recorded which). These receptors all stem from a woman between 45 and 65 years old who had recovered from COVID-19. Both conserved end residues are part of each CDR3. The order of the fields is V gene, clone size, J gene, D gene, CDR3 protein, CDR3 DNA. A D gene is named only where the DNA matches it firmly. Rows may omit the clone size; those that give it use once, few, many or a size class.

TRBV3-1/TRBV3-2,-,TRBJ1-3,-,CASSQQGTGNTIYF,TGTGCCAGCAGTCAACAGGGTACTGGAAACACCATATATTTT
TRBV30,-,TRBJ1-1,TRBD1,CAWSRGTGPASEAFF,TGTGCCTGGAGTAGGGGGACAGGGCCTGCGTCTGAAGCTTTCTTT
TRBV6-1,-,TRBJ1-5,-,CASSPQRVQPQHF,TGTGCCAGCAGCCCACAGAGGGTTCAGCCCCAGCATTTT
TRBV6-5,-,TRBJ1-5,TRBD1,CASSPGGWEPQHF,TGTGCCAGCAGTCCAGGGGGCTGGGAGCCCCAGCATTTT
TRBV19,-,TRBJ1-2,TRBD1,CASSPPTHRGLHYGYTF,TGTGCCAGTAGCCCCCCCACCCACAGGGGGCTTCACTATGGCTACACCTTC
TRBV15,-,TRBJ1-1,-,CATSGGGAALNTEAFF,TGTGCCACCAGCGGGGGAGGGGCGGCCTTGAACACTGAAGCTTTCTTT
TRBV3-1/TRBV3-2,-,TRBJ1-2,-,CASRQGEHYGYTF,TGTGCCAGCAGACAGGGAGAGCACTATGGCTACACCTTC
TRBV20-1,-,TRBJ1-4,-,CSGIAPPPVF,TGCAGTGGTATAGCGCCCCCTCCGGTTTTT
TRBV5-4,-,TRBJ1-6,-,CASSWDTQSSYNSPLHF,TGTGCCAGCAGCTGGGACACCCAGAGCTCCTATAATTCACCCCTCCACTTT
TRBV6-4,-,TRBJ1-2,-,CASSPTANYGYTF,TGTGCCAGCAGCCCGACAGCTAACTATGGCTACACCTTC
TRBV4-1,-,TRBJ1-5,-,CASSQEGAQPQHF,TGCGCCAGCAGCCAAGAAGGGGCGCAGCCCCAGCATTTT
TRBV6-1,-,TRBJ1-4,-,CASSESQGSEKLFF,TGTGCCAGCAGTGAGAGTCAGGGGAGTGAAAAACTGTTTTTT
TRBV18,-,TRBJ1-5,-,CASQGSPNQPQHF,TGTGCCAGCCAGGGTTCACCGAATCAGCCCCAGCATTTT
TRBV15,-,TRBJ2-5,-,CATSRDRRGETQYF,TGTGCCACCAGCAGAGATAGGAGAGGGGAGACCCAGTACTTC
TRBV30,-,TRBJ1-6,TRBD1,CAWQGAFDSPLHF,TGTGCCTGGCAGGGGGCTTTTGATTCACCCCTCCACTTT
TRBV5-1,-,TRBJ1-2,-,CASSLERGLGGYTF,TGCGCCAGCAGCTTGGAACGGGGTTTAGGAGGCTACACCTTC
TRBV28,-,TRBJ1-3,-,CASSPPGGRDESNTIYF,TGTGCCAGCAGCCCCCCTGGGGGCAGGGATGAATCAAACACCATATATTTT
TRBV11-2,-,TRBJ1-1,-,CASSPRNRRGPEAFF,TGTGCCAGCAGCCCGCGAAACCGGAGGGGCCCTGAAGCTTTCTTT
TRBV6-5,-,TRBJ2-7,-,CASSYSPVGSSYEQYF,TGTGCCAGCAGTTACTCCCCGGTGGGGAGCTCCTACGAGCAGTACTTC
TRBV7-2,many,TRBJ1-5,-,CASSLGAREGQPQHF,TGTGCCAGCAGCTTGGGGGCCAGGGAGGGCCAGCCCCAGCATTTT
TRBV28,-,TRBJ1-4,-,CAHRGATNEKLFF,TGTGCCCACCGGGGGGCGACTAATGAAAAACTGTTTTTT
TRBV19,-,TRBJ2-3,TRBD1,CASSLQGAGDTQYF,TGTGCCAGTAGTCTACAGGGGGCAGGAGATACGCAGTATTTT